One and the same sample provided the 9 T cell receptor beta chains below, sequenced in a study of vaccination and CD4 T cells after COVID-19. At the Johns Hopkins FTIC core, DNA taken from cultured CD4+ T cells was sequenced by way of the Oncomine TCR Beta short-read assay. In TCRdb, the PCR reads were re-called with MiXCR into one record per CDR3 protein. The sample has over 12,000 distinct CDR3 sequences; just under 45% are singletons. Treatment described: approximately nine-day PBMC culture with coronavirus spike peptide pools or control peptides (ViraFEST assay). No cognate antigen is known for these TCRs. The sample taken for sequencing was CD4+ T cells from blood, cultured in vitro. The receptor source for this set is a human donor who had recovered from COVID-19.

The chain uses TRBV5-1 and TRBJ2-5; 8 bases map to TRBD2. J lost 9 bases, V lost 3 bases, and 1 base had no gene match. The CDR3 runs to 11 residues. Germline V gene data show CDR1 as SGHRS and CDR2 as YFSETQ. The CDR3 bases are TGCGCCAGCAGCTCGCGGGGGGCCCAGTACTTC. Encoded protein: CASSSRGAQYF.

This clonotype occurred a few times. This rearrangement joins TRBV20-1 to TRBJ2-3, with TRBD1 matching 7 bases. Germline V gene lookup returns CDR1 DFQATT and CDR2 SNEGSKA (reference sequence). V shed 5 bases and J 0 bases; nucleotides not matched to a gene: 8. The CDR3 extends over 15 amino acids. CDR3 sequence (DNA): TGCAGTGCTCAAACCGGGACAGCTAGCACAGATACGCAGTATTTT. This translates into CSAQTGTASTDTQYF.

This sequence joins TRBV7-2 and TRBJ2-3; a possible D gene is TRBD2 (5 bases). Germline-derived CDR1 and CDR2 are SGHTA and FQGNSA. The CDR3 has 13 residues. V lost 3 bases and J 6 bases, leaving 10 bases between the germline ends. CDR3 residues: CASSFARRDTQYF. The CDR3 region has the DNA TGTGCCAGCAGCTTCGCGAGGAGGGATACGCAGTATTTT.

The rearrangement uses TRBV2 and TRBJ2-1; D is perhaps TRBD1 (5 bases). Germline V CDR1 and CDR2: SNHLY, FYNNEI. Trimming cost V 7 bases and J 4 bases, with 5 bases left between them. The CDR3 covers 11 residues. In DNA, the CDR3 is TGTGCCAGCAACAGGTACAATGAGCAGTTCTTC. It codes for CASNRYNEQFF.

CDR3 bases: TGTGCCAGCAGCCGATCCCATGGAGACACTGAAGCTTTCTTT. It specifies CASSRSHGDTEAFF. The rearrangement links TRBV14 to TRBJ1-1; D gene uncertain. Germline values: CDR1 SGHDN, CDR2 FVKESK. This CDR3 has 14 residues. V shed 4 bases and J shed 3 bases, with 12 bases lying between them.

V is TRBV6-1 and J is TRBJ1-3; possibly TRBD1 for D (5 bases). V was cut by 11 bases and J by 4 bases, with 15 bases left in between. The CDR3 covers 13 residues. Germline CDR1 and CDR2: MNHNS and SASEGT. Here the CDR3 reads CAVEGTEGNTIYF. In DNA, the CDR3 is TGTGCCGTCGAAGGGACGGAAGGAAACACCATATATTTT.

This clonotype was seen more than once but under ten times. The chain combines TRBV20-1 with TRBJ1-2; D is ambiguous. CDR1 and CDR2 from the germline V gene are DFQATT and SNEGSKA (reference sequence). The CDR3 runs to 11 residues. Trimming removed 5 bases from V and 4 bases from J, with 8 bases in between. CDR3 amino acids: CSAAEIYGYTF. The DNA of the CDR3 is TGCAGTGCTGCGGAGATCTATGGCTACACCTTC.

The rearrangement links TRBV10-3 to TRBJ1-6; D is uncertain. V was cut by 4 bases and J by 8 bases, with 12 bases left in between. The CDR3 spans 14 residues. Germline lookup yields CDR1 ENHRY and CDR2 SYGVKD. The DNA of the CDR3 is TGTGCCATCAGTGGCACCCCCGCGGATTCACCCCTCCACTTT. Translation gives CAISGTPADSPLHF.

The rearrangement links TRBV30 to TRBJ2-2; 13 nucleotides align to TRBD2. V was pared by 3 bases and J by 4 bases, with 2 bases of the junction left unmatched. The germline V gene has CDR1 GTSNPN and CDR2 SVGIG (reference sequence). This CDR3 is built from 15 residues. The CDR3 reads CAWSTSGRATGELFF. Written as DNA, the CDR3 is TGTGCCTGGAGCACTAGCGGGAGGGCCACCGGGGAGCTGTTTTTT.